This TCR beta chain was sequenced for a study of cytomegalovirus exposure and HLA in healthy donors. General observations from the study: Later analysis identified about 18,000 TCR beta sequences associated with HLA alleles, using a false discovery rate threshold of 0.05.

Primers: 60 Vbeta forward and 13 Jbeta reverse. The repertoire was sequenced with immunoSEQ multiplex PCR; TCRdb's copy has only in-frame clones and lacks some. Among about 270,000 clones listed, 86% were seen once. Worth noting for this clone: Its antigen is currently unknown.

The sequence came from a man aged 35-49 years in good health and CMV-seropositive. The specimen was PBMCs.

The CDR3 DNA is TGTGCCAGTAGATCAGGGATAATTGGCTACACCTTC. This codes for CASRSGIIGYTF. The chain carries TRBV19 and TRBJ1-2; D might be TRBD1 (5 bases). Germline values: CDR1 LNHDA, CDR2 SQIVND (reference sequence). The CDR3 length is 12 residues. The V gene lost 6 bases and the J gene lost 7 bases, with 12 bases spanning the gap.